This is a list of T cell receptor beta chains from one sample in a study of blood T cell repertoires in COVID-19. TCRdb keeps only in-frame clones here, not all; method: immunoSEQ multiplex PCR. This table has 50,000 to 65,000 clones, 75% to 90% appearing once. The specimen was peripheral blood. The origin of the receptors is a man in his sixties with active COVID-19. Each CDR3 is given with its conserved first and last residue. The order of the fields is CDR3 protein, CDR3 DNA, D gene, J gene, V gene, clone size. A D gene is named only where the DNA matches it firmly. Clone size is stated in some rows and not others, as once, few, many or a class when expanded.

CASTRLSTSTDTQYF	TGTGCCAGCACCCGGCTTTCCACTTCTACAGATACGCAGTATTTT	NA	TRBJ2-3	TRBV7-8	NA
CSVLPWTGYEQYF	TGCAGCGTTCTACCGTGGACAGGATACGAGCAGTACTTC	TRBD1	TRBJ2-7	TRBV29-1	NA
CASSIRDRGYNEQFF	TGTGCCAGTAGTATCCGGGACAGGGGTTACAATGAGCAGTTCTTC	TRBD1	TRBJ2-1	TRBV19	NA
CASSDTSGRANEQFF	TGTGCCAGCAGCGACACTAGCGGGAGGGCAAATGAGCAGTTCTTC	TRBD2	TRBJ2-1	TRBV5-4	NA
CASSLAQGAIGELFF	TGCGCCAGCAGCTTGGCCCAGGGGGCGATCGGGGAGCTGTTTTTT	TRBD1	TRBJ2-2	TRBV5-1	NA
CASSPAALDTDTQYF	TGTGCCAGCTCACCGGCGGCCTTGGACACAGATACGCAGTATTTT	NA	TRBJ2-3	TRBV18	once
CASSVALTVLAGEGEQFF	TGTGCCAGCAGCGTAGCTCTGACGGTGCTAGCGGGAGAGGGTGAGCAGTTCTTC	TRBD2	TRBJ2-1	TRBV9	NA
CASSRSGGATNEKLFF	TGTGCCAGCAGCCGAAGTGGGGGGGCAACTAATGAAAAACTGTTTTTT	NA	TRBJ1-4	TRBV14	few
CASSLDARGTYEQYF	TGCGCCAGCAGCTTGGACGCTAGAGGAACGTACGAGCAGTACTTC	NA	TRBJ2-7	TRBV5-1	NA
CASSQDNGQGYYEQYF	TGCGCCAGCAGCCAAGATAACGGACAGGGATATTACGAGCAGTACTTC	TRBD1	TRBJ2-7	TRBV4-1	NA
CASSDGFEQFF	TGTGCCAGCAGTGACGGGTTTGAGCAGTTCTTC	NA	TRBJ2-1	TRBV6-1	NA
CASSPRTSSPNEQFF	TGTGCCAGCAGCCCGAGGACTAGCAGTCCCAATGAGCAGTTCTTC	TRBD2	TRBJ2-1	TRBV7-7	NA
CASTGTGGRYGYTF	TGTGCCAGTACCGGGACAGGGGGACGCTATGGCTACACCTTC	TRBD1	TRBJ1-2	TRBV19	NA
CASSEDRYSYEQYF	TGTGCCAGCAGTGAGGACAGATACTCCTACGAGCAGTACTTC	NA	TRBJ2-7	TRBV6-1	NA
CASSRTSGRDNEQFF	TGTGCTAGCAGCAGGACTAGCGGGAGGGATAATGAGCAGTTCTTC	TRBD2	TRBJ2-1	TRBV7-7	NA
CASSYDRGGEQYF	TGTGCCAGTAGTTACGACAGGGGCGGCGAGCAGTACTTC	TRBD1	TRBJ2-7	TRBV19	NA
CASSLVSGSNEQFF	TGTGCCAGCAGCTTAGTTTCCGGGAGCAATGAGCAGTTCTTC	NA	TRBJ2-1	TRBV11-2	NA
CASSRQGGEGYTF	TGTGCCAGCAGTCGACAGGGGGGCGAGGGCTACACCTTC	TRBD1	TRBJ1-2	TRBV5-4	NA
CASSTRDRIGRPYEQYF	TGTGCCAGCAGCACCAGGGACAGAATTGGCAGACCCTACGAGCAGTACTTC	TRBD1	TRBJ2-7	TRBV5-5	NA
CASSVGGQPYEQYF	TGTGCCAGCAGCGTAGGTGGACAGCCATACGAGCAGTACTTC	NA	TRBJ2-7	TRBV9	NA
CASSQRTQTGGYTDTQYF	TGCGCCAGCAGCCAAAGAACCCAGACAGGGGGATACACAGATACGCAGTATTTT	TRBD1	TRBJ2-3	TRBV4-1	NA
CASSLWGTGLTEAFF	TGTGCCAGCAGCCTCTGGGGGACAGGGTTAACTGAAGCTTTCTTT	TRBD1	TRBJ1-1	TRBV14	NA
CAIRGPGLAGEWEQYF	TGTGCCATCAGGGGGCCGGGACTAGCGGGAGAATGGGAGCAGTACTTC	TRBD2	TRBJ2-7	TRBV10-3	once
CAWSQGIYGYTF	TGTGCCTGGAGTCAGGGGATTTATGGCTACACCTTC	NA	TRBJ1-2	TRBV30	NA
CASSLLTGKEETQYF	TGCGCCAGCAGCCTCCTGACAGGGAAAGAAGAGACCCAGTACTTC	TRBD1	TRBJ2-5	TRBV5-1	NA
CATNQGATDTQYF	TGTGCCACCAATCAGGGGGCCACAGATACGCAGTATTTT	TRBD1	TRBJ2-3	TRBV15	NA
CAISSSSATSTDTQYF	TGTGCCATCAGTTCCTCCAGCGCAACTAGCACAGATACGCAGTATTTT	NA	TRBJ2-3	TRBV10-3	NA
CASSLGGGNRYEQYF	TGTGCCAGCAGCTTAGGAGGCGGGAACAGGTACGAGCAGTACTTC	NA	TRBJ2-7	TRBV11-3	NA
CAISADRGDSPLHF	TGTGCCATCAGTGCCGACAGGGGTGATTCACCCCTCCACTTT	TRBD1	TRBJ1-6	TRBV10-3	NA
CASSDRDRGRYEQYF	TGTGCCAGCAGTGATAGGGACAGGGGTCGCTACGAGCAGTACTTC	TRBD1	TRBJ2-7	TRBV6-1	NA
CASSPRDRGNTGELFF	TGTGCCAGCAGTCCCCGGGACAGGGGGAACACCGGGGAGCTGTTTTTT	TRBD1	TRBJ2-2	TRBV6-6	NA
CASSPSGQNYGYTF	TGTGCCAGCAGCCCTTCCGGACAGAACTATGGCTACACCTTC	NA	TRBJ1-2	TRBV7-9	NA
CASSSTHRAWSGYTF	TGTGCCAGCAGCTCCACCCACAGGGCCTGGTCTGGCTACACCTTC	NA	TRBJ1-2	TRBV11-2	NA
CASSPGTGVGIQYF	TGTGCCAGCAGCCCCGGGACAGGGGTTGGCATTCAGTACTTC	TRBD1	TRBJ2-4	TRBV7-2	NA
CASSSNRDRDEAFF	TGCGCCAGCAGCTCGAACCGGGACAGGGATGAAGCTTTCTTT	TRBD1	TRBJ1-1	TRBV5-1	NA
CSVTTGTGTEAFF	TGCAGCGTAACGACAGGGACTGGAACTGAAGCTTTCTTT	TRBD1	TRBJ1-1	TRBV29-1	NA
CSASQSASARTDTQYF	TGCAGTGCTAGTCAGTCAGCTAGCGCCCGCACAGATACGCAGTATTTT	NA	TRBJ2-3	TRBV20-1	NA